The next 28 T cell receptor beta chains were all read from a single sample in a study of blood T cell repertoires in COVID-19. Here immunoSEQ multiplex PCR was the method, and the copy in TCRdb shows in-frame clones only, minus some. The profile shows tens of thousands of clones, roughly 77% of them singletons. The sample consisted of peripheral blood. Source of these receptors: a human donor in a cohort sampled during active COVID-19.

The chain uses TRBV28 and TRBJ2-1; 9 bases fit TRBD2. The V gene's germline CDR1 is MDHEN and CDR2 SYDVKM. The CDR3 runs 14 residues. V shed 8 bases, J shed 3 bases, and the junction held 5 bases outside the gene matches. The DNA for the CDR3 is TGTGCCAGCTTTAGCGGGAGTGTCTACAATGAGCAGTTCTTC. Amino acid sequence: CASFSGSVYNEQFF.

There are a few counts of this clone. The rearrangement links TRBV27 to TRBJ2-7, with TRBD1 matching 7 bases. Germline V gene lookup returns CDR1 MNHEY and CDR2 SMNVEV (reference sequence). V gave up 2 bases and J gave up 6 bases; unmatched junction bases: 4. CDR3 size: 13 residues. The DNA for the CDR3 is TGTGCCAGCAGTTTACTAGGGGGCGGCGAGCAGTACTTC. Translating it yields CASSLLGGGEQYF.

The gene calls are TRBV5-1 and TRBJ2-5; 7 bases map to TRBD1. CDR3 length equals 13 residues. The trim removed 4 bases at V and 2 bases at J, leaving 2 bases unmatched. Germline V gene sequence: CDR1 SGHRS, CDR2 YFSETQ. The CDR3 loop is CASSPGQQETQYF. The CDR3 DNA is TGCGCCAGCAGCCCGGGACAGCAAGAGACCCAGTACTTC.

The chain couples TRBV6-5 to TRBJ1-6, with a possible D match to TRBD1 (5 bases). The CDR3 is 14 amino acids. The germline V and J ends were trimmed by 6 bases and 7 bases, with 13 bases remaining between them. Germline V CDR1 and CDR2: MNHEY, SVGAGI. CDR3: CASSTGNQNSPLHF. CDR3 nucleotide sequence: TGTGCCAGCAGCACAGGAAATCAGAATTCACCCCTCCACTTT.

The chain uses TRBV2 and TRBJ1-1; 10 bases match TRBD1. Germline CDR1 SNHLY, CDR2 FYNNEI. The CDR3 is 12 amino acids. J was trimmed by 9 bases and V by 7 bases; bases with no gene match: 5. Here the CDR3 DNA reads TGTGCCAGCACCCGGGACAGGGGTAAAGCTTTCTTT. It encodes CASTRDRGKAFF.

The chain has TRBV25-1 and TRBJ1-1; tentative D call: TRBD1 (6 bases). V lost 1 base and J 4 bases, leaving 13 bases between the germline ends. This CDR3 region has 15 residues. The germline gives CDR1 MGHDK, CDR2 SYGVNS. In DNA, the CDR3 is TGTGCCAGCAGTGAATCGGGAGGGGGGTCCACTGAAGCTTTCTTT. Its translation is CASSESGGGSTEAFF.

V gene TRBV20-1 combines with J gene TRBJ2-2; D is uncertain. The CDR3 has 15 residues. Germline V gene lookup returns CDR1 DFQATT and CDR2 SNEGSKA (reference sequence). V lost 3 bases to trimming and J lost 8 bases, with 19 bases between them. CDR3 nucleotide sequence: TGCAGTGCTAGTGGTACATGGAGTAATTTTGGGGAGCTGTTTTTT. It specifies CSASGTWSNFGELFF.

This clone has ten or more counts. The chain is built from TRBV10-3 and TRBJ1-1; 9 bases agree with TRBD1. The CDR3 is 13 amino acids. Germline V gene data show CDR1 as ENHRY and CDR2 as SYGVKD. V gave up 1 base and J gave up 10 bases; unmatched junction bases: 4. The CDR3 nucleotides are TGTGCCATCAGTGAGTTACAGGGGGCACGAGCTTTCTTT. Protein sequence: CAISELQGARAFF.

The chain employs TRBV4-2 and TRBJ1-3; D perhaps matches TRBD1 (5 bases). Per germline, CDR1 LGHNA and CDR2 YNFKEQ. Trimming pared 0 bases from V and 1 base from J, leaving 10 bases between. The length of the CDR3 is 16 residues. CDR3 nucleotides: TGTGCCAGCAGCCAAGATCTACAGGAATCTGGAAACACCATATATTTT. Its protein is CASSQDLQESGNTIYF.

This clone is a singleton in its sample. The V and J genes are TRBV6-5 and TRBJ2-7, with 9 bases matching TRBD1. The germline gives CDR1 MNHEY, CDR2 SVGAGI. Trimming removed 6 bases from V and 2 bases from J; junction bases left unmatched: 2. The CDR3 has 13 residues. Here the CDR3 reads CASRDRGTYEQYF. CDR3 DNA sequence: TGTGCCAGCAGGGACAGGGGTACCTACGAGCAGTACTTC.

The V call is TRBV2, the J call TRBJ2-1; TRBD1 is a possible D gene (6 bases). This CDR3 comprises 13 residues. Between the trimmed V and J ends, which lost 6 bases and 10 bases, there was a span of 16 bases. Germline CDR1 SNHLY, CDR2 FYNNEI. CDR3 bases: TGTGCCAGCAGAAGGGGGTCGACTGAGGAGCAGTTCTTC. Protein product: CASRRGSTEEQFF.

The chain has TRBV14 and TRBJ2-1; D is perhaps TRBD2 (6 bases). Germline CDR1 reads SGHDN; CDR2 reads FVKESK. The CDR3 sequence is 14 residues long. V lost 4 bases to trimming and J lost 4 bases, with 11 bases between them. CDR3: CASSRHSGYNEQFF. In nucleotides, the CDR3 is TGTGCCAGCAGCCGGCATAGCGGTTACAATGAGCAGTTCTTC.

The CDR3 DNA follows: TGCGCCAGCAGCCCCCTCCCCAGCGGGACAGGGTCCACAGATACGCAGTATTTT. Translated, it gives CASSPLPSGTGSTDTQYF. J is TRBJ2-3 and V is TRBV4-3; TRBD1 agrees at 9 bases. Germline V gene lookup returns CDR1 LGHNA and CDR2 YSLEER. This CDR3 comprises 18 residues. V shed 4 bases and J 2 bases; nucleotides not matched to a gene: 13.

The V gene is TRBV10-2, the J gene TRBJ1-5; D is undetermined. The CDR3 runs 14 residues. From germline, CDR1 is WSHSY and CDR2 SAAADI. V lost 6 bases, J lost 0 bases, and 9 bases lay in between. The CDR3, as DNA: TGCGCCAGCAGCCTAATTGATAGCAATCAGCCCCAGCATTTT. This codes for CASSLIDSNQPQHF.

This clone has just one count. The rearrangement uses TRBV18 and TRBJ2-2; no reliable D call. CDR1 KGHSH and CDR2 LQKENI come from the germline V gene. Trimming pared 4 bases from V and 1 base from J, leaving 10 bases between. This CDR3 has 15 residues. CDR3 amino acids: CASSQLTQNTGELFF. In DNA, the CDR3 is TGTGCCAGCTCACAACTGACTCAGAACACCGGGGAGCTGTTTTTT.

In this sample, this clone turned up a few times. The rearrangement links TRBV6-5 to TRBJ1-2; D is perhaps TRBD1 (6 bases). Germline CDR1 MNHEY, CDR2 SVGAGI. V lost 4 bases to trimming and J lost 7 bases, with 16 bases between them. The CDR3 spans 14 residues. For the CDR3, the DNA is TGTGCCAGCAGTTCCTGGGGACAATCCGGTGGCTACACCTTC. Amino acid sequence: CASSSWGQSGGYTF.

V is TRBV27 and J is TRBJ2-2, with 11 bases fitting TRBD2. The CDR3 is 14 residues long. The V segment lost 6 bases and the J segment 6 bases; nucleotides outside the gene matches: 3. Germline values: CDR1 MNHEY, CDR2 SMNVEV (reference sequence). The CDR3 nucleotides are TGTGCCAGCAGACTAGCGGGAGCAGCCGGGGAGCTGTTTTTT. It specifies CASRLAGAAGELFF.

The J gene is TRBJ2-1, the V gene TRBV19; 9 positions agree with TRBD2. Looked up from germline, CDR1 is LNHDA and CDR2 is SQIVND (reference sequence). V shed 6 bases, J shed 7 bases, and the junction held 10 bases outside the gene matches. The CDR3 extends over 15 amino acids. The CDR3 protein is CASRPHGTSKNEQFF. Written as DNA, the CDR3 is TGTGCCAGTAGGCCTCACGGGACTAGCAAGAATGAGCAGTTCTTC.

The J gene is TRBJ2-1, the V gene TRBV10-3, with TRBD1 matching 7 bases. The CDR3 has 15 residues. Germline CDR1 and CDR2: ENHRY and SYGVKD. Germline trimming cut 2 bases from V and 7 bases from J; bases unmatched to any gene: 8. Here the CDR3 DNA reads TGTGCCATCAGTGAGCCGCGGTCCAGGGGGAATGAGCAGTTCTTC. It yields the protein CAISEPRSRGNEQFF.

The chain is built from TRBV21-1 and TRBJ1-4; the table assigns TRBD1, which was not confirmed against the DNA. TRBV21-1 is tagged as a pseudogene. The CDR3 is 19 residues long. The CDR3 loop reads CASSEEPGQGAGTNEKLFF. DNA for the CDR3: TGTGCCAGCAGCGAAGAACCGGGACAGGGGGCTGGAACTAATGAAAAACTGTTTTTT.

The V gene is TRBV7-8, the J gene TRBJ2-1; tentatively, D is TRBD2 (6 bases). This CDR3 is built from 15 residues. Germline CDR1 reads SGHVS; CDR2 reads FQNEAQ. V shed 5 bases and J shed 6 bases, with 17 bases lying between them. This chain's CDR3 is CASSPREEGSNEQFF. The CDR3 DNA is TGTGCCAGCAGCCCGAGAGAGGAGGGGAGCAATGAGCAGTTCTTC.

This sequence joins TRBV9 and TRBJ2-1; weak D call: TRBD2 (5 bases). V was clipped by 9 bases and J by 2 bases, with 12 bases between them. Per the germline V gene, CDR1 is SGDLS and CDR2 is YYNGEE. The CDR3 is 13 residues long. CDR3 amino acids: CATATGTYNEQFF. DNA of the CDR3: TGTGCCACTGCGACGGGGACCTACAATGAGCAGTTCTTC.

CDR3 sequence: CASSPRGGTGGSYNEQFF. The DNA of the CDR3 is TGTGCCAGCAGCCCAAGGGGAGGGACAGGGGGCTCCTACAATGAGCAGTTCTTC. The chain is built from TRBV7-9 and TRBJ2-1, with TRBD1 matching over 11 bases. Germline assignment: CDR1 SEHNR and CDR2 FQNEAQ (reference sequence). This CDR3 has 18 residues. The ends lost 5 bases at V and 0 bases at J; junction bases unmatched: 9.

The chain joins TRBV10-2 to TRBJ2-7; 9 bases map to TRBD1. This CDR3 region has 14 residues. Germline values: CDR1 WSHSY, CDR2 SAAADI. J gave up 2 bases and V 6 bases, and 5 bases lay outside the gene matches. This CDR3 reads CASRAGQGTYEQYF. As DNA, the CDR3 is TGCGCCAGCAGGGCGGGACAGGGTACCTACGAGCAGTACTTC.

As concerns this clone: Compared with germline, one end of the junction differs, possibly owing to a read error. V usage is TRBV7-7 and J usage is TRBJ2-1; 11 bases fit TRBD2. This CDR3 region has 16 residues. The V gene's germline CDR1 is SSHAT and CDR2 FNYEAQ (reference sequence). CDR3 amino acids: CASSRPTSGSHNEQFF. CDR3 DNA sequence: TGTGCTAGCAGTCGACCCACTAGCGGGAGCCACAATGAGCAGTTCTTC. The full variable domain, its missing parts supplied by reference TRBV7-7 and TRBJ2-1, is GAGVSQSPRYKVTKRGQDVTLRCDPISSHATLYWYQQALGQGPEFLTYFNYEAQPDKSGLPSDRFSAERPEGSISTLTIQRTEQRDSAMYRCASSRPTSGSHNEQFFGPGTRLTVL.

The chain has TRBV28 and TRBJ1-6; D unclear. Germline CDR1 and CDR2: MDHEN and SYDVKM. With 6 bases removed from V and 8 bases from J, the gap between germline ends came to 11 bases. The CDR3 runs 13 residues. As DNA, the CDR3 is TGTGCCAGCAGGGTTAGCGGGGATTCACCCCTCCACTTT. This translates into CASRVSGDSPLHF. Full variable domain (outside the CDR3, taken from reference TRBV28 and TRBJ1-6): DVKVTQSSRYLVKRTGEKVFLECVQDMDHENMFWYRQDPGLGLRLIYFSYDVKMKEKGDIPEGYSVSREKKERFSLILESASTNQTSMYLCASRVSGDSPLHFGNGTRLTVT.

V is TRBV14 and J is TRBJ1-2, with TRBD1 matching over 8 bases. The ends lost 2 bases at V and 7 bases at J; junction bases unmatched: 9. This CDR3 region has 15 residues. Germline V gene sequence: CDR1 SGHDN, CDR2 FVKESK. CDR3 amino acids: CASSQPGGAFFGYTF. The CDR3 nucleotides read TGTGCCAGCAGCCAACCAGGGGGCGCGTTCTTTGGCTACACCTTC.

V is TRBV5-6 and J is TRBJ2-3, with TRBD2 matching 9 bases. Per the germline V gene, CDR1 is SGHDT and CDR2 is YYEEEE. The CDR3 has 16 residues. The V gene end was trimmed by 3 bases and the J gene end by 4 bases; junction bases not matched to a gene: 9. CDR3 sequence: CASSSPASGTPDTQYF. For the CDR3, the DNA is TGTGCCAGCAGCTCGCCGGCTAGCGGGACGCCAGATACGCAGTATTTT.